This T cell receptor (beta chain) derives from a study of blood T cell repertoires in COVID-19. Turning to the study itself: Nucleic acid was either cDNA or gDNA, and it came from T cells, B-cell-depleted T cells, or PBMCs.

TCRdb keeps only in-frame clones here, not all; method: immunoSEQ multiplex PCR. The sample holds hundreds of thousands of clones, 80% to 90% seen once. Germline V CDR1 and CDR2: SEHNR, FQNEAQ (reference sequence). There are 14 residues in the CDR3. Trimming took 5 bases from V and 9 from J; bases not matched to a gene: 9. The chain recombines TRBV7-9 with TRBJ2-7; 11 bases map to TRBD2. The receptor comes from a man aged 25-45 years who had recovered from COVID-19. The source material was PBMCs or T cells enriched from blood (not recorded which). The CDR3 DNA reads TGTGCCAGCAGCCTTACTAGCGGGAGTTTGGGGCAGTACTTC. Protein: CASSLTSGSLGQYF.